This T cell receptor beta chain was captured in a study of shared clonotypes between healthy human individuals. At the level of the study: CD8 memory received one plate per donor, CD8 naive two, CD4 memory three and CD4 naive three.

Some clones are missing from TCRdb's copy, which holds only in-frame ones; the method was immunoSEQ multiplex PCR. The profile shows roughly 2 million clones, 85% to 95% of them singletons. Per the germline V gene, CDR1 is MNHEY and CDR2 is SVGAGI. The CDR3 covers 13 residues. Between the trimmed V and J ends, which lost 6 bases and 5 bases, there was a span of 10 bases. The CD4+ fraction was divided into a CD45RA+ naive subset and a CD45RA-negative memory subset. Turning to this clone: The antigen remains unidentified. Other DNA variants within this sample encode the same CDR3.

Study-wide results and limits: Incompleteness in sorted-subset sequencing, despite large depth, was shown by rarefaction.

The sequence derives from a man aged 18 to 30 in good health. V usage is TRBV6-5 and J usage is TRBJ2-2; TRBD2 might be the D (5 bases). What was sequenced was naive CD4+ T cells sorted from blood. Subset described: CD45RA+ positively selected. This chain's CDR3 is CASSSPGTGELFF. CDR3 bases: TGTGCCAGCAGCTCTCCGGGGACCGGGGAGCTGTTTTTT.